The 22 T cell receptor beta chains reported below all come from one sample, sequenced in a study of control samples from healthy donors and cancer patients. Generated by immunoSEQ multiplex PCR, the TCRdb table keeps only in-frame clones and is missing some. The sample lists approximately 170,000 clones, about 90% seen once, with around 5% in the top ten. The sample consisted of blood. The source of these receptors is a woman in her 30s in good health.

J is TRBJ1-6 and V is TRBV28, with D unresolved. V lost 3 bases and J lost 9, with 18 bases in between. This CDR3 spans 16 amino acids. Germline values: CDR1 MDHEN, CDR2 SYDVKM. The CDR3 sequence: CASSLALRLVTSPLHF. The CDR3 DNA reads as TGTGCCAGCAGTTTGGCCTTAAGGTTGGTGACTTCACCCCTCCACTTT.

The chain couples TRBV19 to TRBJ1-1; D remains ambiguous. The CDR3 has 15 amino acids. V lost 4 bases and J lost 8, with 20 bases in between. Germline V CDR1 and CDR2: LNHDA, SQIVND (reference sequence). The CDR3 nucleotides read TGTGCCAGTAGTAGAAGTTTGGGCAGCGCCCAGGAAGCTTTCTTT. Translating gives CASSRSLGSAQEAFF.

The chain employs TRBV11-1 and TRBJ1-1; tentative D call: TRBD1 (6 bases). The germline CDR1 and CDR2 sequences are SGHAT and FQDESV (reference sequence). V gave up 6 bases and J gave up 4 bases, with 18 bases separating them. CDR3 size: 15 residues. CDR3 in amino acids: CASRVRGGWGTEAFF. In nucleotides, the CDR3 is TGTGCCAGCAGGGTCCGAGGGGGATGGGGCACTGAAGCTTTCTTT.

V is TRBV4-1 and J is TRBJ2-6, with D possibly TRBD1 on 6 matching bases. Trimming shortened V by 2 bases and J by 4 bases, and 15 bases separated the two germline ends. The CDR3 runs 17 residues. Germline assignment: CDR1 MGHRA and CDR2 YSYEKL. The DNA for the CDR3 is TGCGCCAGCAGCCAAAGGTCTGGGGGCGAAGGGGCCAACGTCCTGACTTTC. Its translation is CASSQRSGGEGANVLTF.

The V and J genes are TRBV6-5 and TRBJ2-3; D unresolved. V was pared by 6 bases and J by 5 bases, with 6 bases between. The CDR3 is 11 residues long. The germline V gene has CDR1 MNHEY and CDR2 SVGAGI. The CDR3 nucleotides are TGTGCCAGCAGCTTGAGAGATACGCAGTATTTT. Translating gives CASSLRDTQYF.

This rearrangement joins TRBV15 to TRBJ2-5, with D possibly called TRBD1 or TRBD2 (5 bases each). V lost 5 bases, J lost 0 bases, and 19 bases lay in between. Germline CDR1 reads LNHNV; CDR2 reads YYDKDF (reference sequence). The CDR3 contains 17 residues. The CDR3 sequence is CATSPGTGTSYQETQYF. The CDR3 DNA reads as TGTGCCACCAGCCCTGGGACCGGGACCTCGTACCAAGAGACCCAGTACTTC. The complete variable domain, with remaining parts taken from reference TRBV15 and TRBJ2-5, reads DAMVIQNPRYQVTQFGKPVTLSCSQTLNHNVMYWYQQKSSQAPKLLFHYYDKDFNNEADTPDNFQSRRPNTSFCFLDIRSPGLGDTAMYLCATSPGTGTSYQETQYFGPGTRLLVL.

The V and J genes are TRBV24-1 and TRBJ2-1; tentatively, D is TRBD1 or TRBD2 (5 bases each). Trimming pared 4 bases from V and 0 bases from J, leaving 15 bases between. Looked up from germline, CDR1 is KGHDR and CDR2 is SFDVKD. There are 17 residues in the CDR3. Here the CDR3 reads CATSDPGTPSSYNEQFF. The CDR3 region has the DNA TGTGCCACCAGTGACCCCGGGACGCCAAGCTCCTACAATGAGCAGTTCTTC.

The chain couples TRBV29-1 to TRBJ2-7; TRBD1 matches at 10 bases. V was clipped by 1 base and J by 7 bases; unmatched bases: 7. The CDR3 consists of 14 residues. Germline V gene data show CDR1 as SQVTM and CDR2 as ANQGSEA. The CDR3 DNA sequence: TGCAGCGTTGAAGGGGACAGGGGTGTCCGAGAGCAGTACTTC. Translating it yields CSVEGDRGVREQYF.

The chain combines TRBV10-3 with TRBJ2-3, with 11 bases lining up with TRBD2. Germline values: CDR1 ENHRY, CDR2 SYGVKD. This CDR3 spans 16 amino acids. The ends lost 0 bases at V and 5 bases at J; junction bases unmatched: 4. CDR3 sequence (DNA): TGTGCCATCAGTGAGTCTAGCGGGGGGGCCTTAGATACGCAGTATTTT. Translating gives CAISESSGGALDTQYF.

This clone was seen only once. The chain joins TRBV2 to TRBJ2-2, with TRBD1 matching over 10 bases. The CDR3 totals 14 residues. With V trimmed by 6 bases and J by 7 bases, 5 bases remained unmatched. Looked up from germline, CDR1 is SNHLY and CDR2 is FYNNEI. Written as DNA, the CDR3 is TGTGCCAGCAGGCCGGGACAGGGGATCGGGGAGCTGTTTTTT. Amino acids: CASRPGQGIGELFF.

This clone is a singleton in its sample. The rearrangement joins TRBV2 to TRBJ1-6; D call uncertain. The germline V gene encodes CDR1 SNHLY and CDR2 FYNNEI. The CDR3 is 15 residues long. The ends were cut back, 5 bases at V and 7 bases at J, with 15 bases in the middle. The CDR3 reads CASSLARAGNSPLHF. The CDR3 DNA sequence: TGTGCCAGCAGTCTAGCTAGGGCGGGGAATTCACCCCTCCACTTT.

This clone was recorded only once. The chain has TRBV2 and TRBJ1-5; D is possibly TRBD1 (5 bases). This CDR3 region has 13 residues. Trimming shortened V by 7 bases and J by 5 bases, and 12 bases separated the two germline ends. CDR1 is SNHLY and CDR2 is FYNNEI in the germline V gene. The CDR3 region has the DNA TGTGCCAGCACGAGACAGTTATATCAGCCCCAGCATTTT. Protein product: CASTRQLYQPQHF.

The chain combines TRBV5-8 with TRBJ2-1, with D perhaps matching TRBD2 (6 bases). From germline, CDR1 is SGHTS and CDR2 YDEGEE. This CDR3 has 13 amino acids. Trimming left V 1 base short and J 7 bases short, with 9 bases between. The CDR3 region has the DNA TGTGCCAGCAGCTTGCTAGCGTTGAATGAGCAGTTCTTC. Its translation: CASSLLALNEQFF.

The J gene is TRBJ2-3, the V gene TRBV5-5; D call uncertain. This CDR3 is 15 amino acids long. Germline V gene data show CDR1 as SGHKS and CDR2 as YYEKEE (reference sequence). Trimming removed 0 bases at V and 2 bases at J, with 10 bases between. The DNA for the CDR3 is TGTGCCAGCAGCTTGGACGGAATCTACACAGATACGCAGTATTTT. It specifies CASSLDGIYTDTQYF.

The genes are TRBV3-1 (or the pseudogene TRBV3-2) and TRBJ1-6; a weak D match, TRBD1 (5 bases). CDR3 length: 14 residues. In germline, CDR1 is LGHDT, CDR2 YNNKEL (reference sequence). Trimming left V 8 bases short and J 6 bases short, with 14 bases between. This CDR3 is CASESTDTNSPLHF. Written as DNA, the CDR3 is TGTGCCAGCGAGTCGACAGATACTAATTCACCCCTCCACTTT.

V and J are TRBV3-1 (or the pseudogene TRBV3-2) and TRBJ2-5; perhaps TRBD1 as D (5 bases). CDR1 and CDR2 from the germline V gene are LGHDT and YNNKEL (reference sequence). V gave up 1 base and J gave up 4 bases, with 13 bases separating them. This CDR3 has 15 residues. The CDR3 here is CASSQVRGLGETQYF. Written as DNA, the CDR3 is TGTGCCAGCAGCCAAGTAAGGGGTCTTGGAGAGACCCAGTACTTC.

This sequence joins TRBV7-2 and TRBJ2-7, with TRBD1 as a possible D gene (6 bases). In germline, CDR1 is SGHTA, CDR2 FQGNSA. Trimming removed 1 base from V and 3 bases from J, with 13 bases in between. The CDR3 spans 15 residues. CDR3 DNA sequence: TGTGCCAGCAGCTTAGGCGTGTCCAGGGGCTACGAGCAGTACTTC. Translation gives CASSLGVSRGYEQYF.

This clone was detected once. The CDR3 sequence is CASSQVPPDRWGVRETQYF. The CDR3 coding sequence is TGTGCCAGCAGCCAAGTCCCACCGGACAGGTGGGGGGTGCGGGAGACCCAGTACTTC. The genes are TRBV3-1 (or the pseudogene TRBV3-2) and TRBJ2-5, with D possibly being TRBD1 (7 bases). Germline CDR1 and CDR2: LGHDT and YNNKEL (reference sequence). This CDR3 spans 19 amino acids. Trimming stripped 1 base from V and 5 bases from J, with 26 bases between.

V and J are TRBV5-6 and TRBJ2-2, with a weak D call TRBD1 (5 bases). Germline values: CDR1 SGHDT, CDR2 YYEEEE. The V gene lost 2 bases and the J gene lost 7 bases, with 12 bases spanning the gap. The CDR3 has 14 residues. The CDR3 DNA is TGTGCCAGCAGCTTTCGGCAGGGCGTCGGGGAGCTGTTTTTT. Translation: CASSFRQGVGELFF.

The chain employs TRBV19 and TRBJ2-7, with TRBD1 matching 9 bases. CDR1 is LNHDA, CDR2 SQIVND, per germline (reference sequence). This CDR3 has 18 amino acids. V shed 1 base, J shed 6 bases, and the junction held 16 bases outside the gene matches. The CDR3: CASSIVVSGQGTPCEQYV. The DNA of the CDR3 is TGTGCCAGTAGTATAGTCGTCTCGGGACAGGGAACCCCCTGCGAGCAGTACGTC.

This chain links TRBV6-5 with TRBJ2-3; D is unresolved. The CDR3 length is 14 residues. V shed 0 bases and J shed 4 bases, with 8 bases lying between them. CDR1 and CDR2 from the germline V gene are MNHEY and SVGAGI. The CDR3 here is CASSYSISADTQYF. The CDR3 nucleotides are TGTGCCAGCAGTTACTCGATATCGGCAGATACGCAGTATTTT.

V is TRBV6-2 or TRBV6-3 and J is TRBJ1-5, with no clear D. Per germline, CDR1 MNHEY and CDR2 SVGEGT. The V end lost 0 bases, the J end lost 4 bases, and 7 bases lay between the germline ends. The CDR3 is 14 amino acids. DNA of the CDR3: TGTGCCAGCAGTTACTCGATGGAGAATCAGCCCCAGCATTTT. Residues: CASSYSMENQPQHF.